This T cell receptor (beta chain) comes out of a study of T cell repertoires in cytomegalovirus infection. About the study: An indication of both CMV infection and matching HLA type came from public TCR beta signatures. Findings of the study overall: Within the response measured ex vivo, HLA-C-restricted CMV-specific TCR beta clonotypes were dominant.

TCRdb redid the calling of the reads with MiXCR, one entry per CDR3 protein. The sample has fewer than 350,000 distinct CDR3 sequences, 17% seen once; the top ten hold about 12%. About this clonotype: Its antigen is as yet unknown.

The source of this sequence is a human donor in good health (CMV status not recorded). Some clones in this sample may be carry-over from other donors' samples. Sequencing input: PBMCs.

The CDR3 protein is CSVDRGGGDTQYF. Written as DNA, the CDR3 is TGCAGCGTTGATAGGGGTGGAGGAGATACGCAGTATTTT. The gene calls are TRBV29-1 and TRBJ2-3, with D possibly called TRBD1 or TRBD2 (5 bases each). CDR1 SQVTM and CDR2 ANQGSEA come from the germline V gene. The CDR3 sequence is 13 residues long. V was clipped by 3 bases and J by 5 bases, with 12 bases between them.